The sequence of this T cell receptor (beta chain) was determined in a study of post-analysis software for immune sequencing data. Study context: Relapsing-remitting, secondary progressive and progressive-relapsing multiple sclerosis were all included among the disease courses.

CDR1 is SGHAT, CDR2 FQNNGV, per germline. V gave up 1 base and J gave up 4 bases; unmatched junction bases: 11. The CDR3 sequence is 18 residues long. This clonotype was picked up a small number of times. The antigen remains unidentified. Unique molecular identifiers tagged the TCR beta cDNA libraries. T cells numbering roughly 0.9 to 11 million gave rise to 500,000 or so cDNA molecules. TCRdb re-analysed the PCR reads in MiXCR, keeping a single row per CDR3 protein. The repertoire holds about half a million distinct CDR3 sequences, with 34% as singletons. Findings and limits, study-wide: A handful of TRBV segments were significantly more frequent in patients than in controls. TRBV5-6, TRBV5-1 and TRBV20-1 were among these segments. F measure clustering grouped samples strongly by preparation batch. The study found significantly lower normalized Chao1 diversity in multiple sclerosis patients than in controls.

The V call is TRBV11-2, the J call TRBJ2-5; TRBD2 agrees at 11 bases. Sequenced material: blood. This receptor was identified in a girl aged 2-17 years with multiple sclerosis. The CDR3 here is CASSLAQISGGAGETQYF. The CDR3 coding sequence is TGTGCCAGCAGCTTAGCCCAGATTAGCGGGGGGGCCGGAGAGACCCAGTACTTC.